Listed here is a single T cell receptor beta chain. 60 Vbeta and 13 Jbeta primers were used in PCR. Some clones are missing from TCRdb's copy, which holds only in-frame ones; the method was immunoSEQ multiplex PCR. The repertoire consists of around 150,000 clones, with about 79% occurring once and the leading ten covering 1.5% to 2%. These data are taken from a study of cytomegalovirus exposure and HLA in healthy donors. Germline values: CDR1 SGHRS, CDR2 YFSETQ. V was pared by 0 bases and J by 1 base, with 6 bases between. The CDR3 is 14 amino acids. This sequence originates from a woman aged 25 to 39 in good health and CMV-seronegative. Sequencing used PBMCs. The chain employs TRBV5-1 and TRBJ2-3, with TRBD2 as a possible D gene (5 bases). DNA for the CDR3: TGCGCCAGCAGCTTGGATAGCGGCACAGATACGCAGTATTTT. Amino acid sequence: CASSLDSGTDTQYF.